The source of this T cell receptor beta chain is a study of T-cell reconstitution after alpha-beta-depleted transplantation in children. Researchers prepared the TCRbeta library using unique molecular identifiers, the study reports. Each CDR3 protein is one row after TCRdb ran MiXCR on the PCR reads. The repertoire holds 100,000 or so distinct CDR3 sequences, 7.5% to 9% seen once, with roughly 17% in the top ten. Points from the study as a whole: About two months after transplant, alpha-beta T cells reportedly came from several hundred expanded graft clones.

Points on this clonotype: Its cognate antigen is unknown.

This CDR3 spans 14 amino acids. Germline V lookup: CDR1 DFQATT, CDR2 SNEGSKA (reference sequence). The V gene lost 1 base and the J gene lost 1 base, with 10 bases spanning the gap. This TCR came from a boy aged 2 to 10 with acute lymphoblastic leukemia, due to receive a stem cell transplant. The source was PBMCs, collected before TCRalphabeta/CD19-depleted stem cell transplant. The chain employs TRBV20-1 and TRBJ1-1, with D possibly TRBD1 on 5 matching bases. CDR3 sequence (DNA): TGCAGTGCTAGAGGGGGGATGGGGAACACTGAAGCTTTCTTT. Its translation: CSARGGMGNTEAFF.